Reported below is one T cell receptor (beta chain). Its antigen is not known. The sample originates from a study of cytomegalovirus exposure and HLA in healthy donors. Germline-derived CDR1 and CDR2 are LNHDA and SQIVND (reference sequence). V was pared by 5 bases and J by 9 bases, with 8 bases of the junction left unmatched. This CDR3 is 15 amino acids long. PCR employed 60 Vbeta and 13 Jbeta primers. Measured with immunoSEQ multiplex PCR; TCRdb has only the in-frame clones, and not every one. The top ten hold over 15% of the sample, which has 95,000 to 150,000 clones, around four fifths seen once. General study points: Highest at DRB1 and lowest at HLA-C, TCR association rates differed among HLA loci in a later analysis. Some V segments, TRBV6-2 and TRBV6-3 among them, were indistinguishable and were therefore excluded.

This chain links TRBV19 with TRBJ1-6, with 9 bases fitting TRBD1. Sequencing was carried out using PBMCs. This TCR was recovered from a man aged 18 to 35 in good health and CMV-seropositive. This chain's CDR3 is CASSAGTGFPSPLHF. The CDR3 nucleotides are TGTGCCAGTAGTGCCGGGACAGGGTTCCCTTCACCCCTCCACTTT.